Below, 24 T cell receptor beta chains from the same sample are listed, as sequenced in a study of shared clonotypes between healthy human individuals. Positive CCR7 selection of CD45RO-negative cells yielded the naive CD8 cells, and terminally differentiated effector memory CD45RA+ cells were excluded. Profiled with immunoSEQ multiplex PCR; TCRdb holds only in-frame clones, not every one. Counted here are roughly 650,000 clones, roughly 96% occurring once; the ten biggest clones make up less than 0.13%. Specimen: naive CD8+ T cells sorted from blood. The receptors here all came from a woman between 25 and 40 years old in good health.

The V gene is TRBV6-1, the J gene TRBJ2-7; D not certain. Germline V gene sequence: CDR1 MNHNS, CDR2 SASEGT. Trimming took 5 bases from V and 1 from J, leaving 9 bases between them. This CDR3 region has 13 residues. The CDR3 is CASSLGFSYEQYF. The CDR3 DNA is TGTGCCAGCAGTCTAGGATTTTCCTACGAGCAGTACTTC.

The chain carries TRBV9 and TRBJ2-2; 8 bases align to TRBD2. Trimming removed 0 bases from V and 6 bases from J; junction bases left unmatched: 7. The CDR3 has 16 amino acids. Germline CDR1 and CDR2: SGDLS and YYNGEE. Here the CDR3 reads CASSVVAGGGSGELFF. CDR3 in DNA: TGTGCCAGCAGCGTAGTTGCGGGAGGAGGGTCCGGGGAGCTGTTTTTT.

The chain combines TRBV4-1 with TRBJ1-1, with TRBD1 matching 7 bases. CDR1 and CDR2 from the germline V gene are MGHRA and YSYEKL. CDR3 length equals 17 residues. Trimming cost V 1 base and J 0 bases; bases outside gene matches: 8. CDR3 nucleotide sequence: TGCGCCAGCAGCCAAGGGGGGGACAGACTTTTGAACACTGAAGCTTTCTTT. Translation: CASSQGGDRLLNTEAFF.

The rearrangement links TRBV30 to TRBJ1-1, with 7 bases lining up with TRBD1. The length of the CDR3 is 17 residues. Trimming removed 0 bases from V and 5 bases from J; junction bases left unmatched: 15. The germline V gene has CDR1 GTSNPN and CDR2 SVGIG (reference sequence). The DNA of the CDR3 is TGTGCCTGGAGTGTACAAGGGGGCCCCTGGATTGGAACTGAAGCTTTCTTT. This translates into CAWSVQGGPWIGTEAFF.

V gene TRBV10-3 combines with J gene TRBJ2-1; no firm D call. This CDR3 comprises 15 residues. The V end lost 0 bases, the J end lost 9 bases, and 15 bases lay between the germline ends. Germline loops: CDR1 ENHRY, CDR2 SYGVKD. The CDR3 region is CAISESETPPIEQFF. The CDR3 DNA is TGTGCCATCAGTGAGTCAGAGACTCCTCCGATTGAGCAGTTCTTC.

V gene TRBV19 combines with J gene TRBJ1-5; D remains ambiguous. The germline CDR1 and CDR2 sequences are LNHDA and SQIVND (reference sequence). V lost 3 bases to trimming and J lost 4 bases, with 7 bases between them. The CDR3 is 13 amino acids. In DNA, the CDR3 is TGTGCCAGTAGTATTAGACTGAATCAGCCCCAGCATTTT. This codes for CASSIRLNQPQHF.

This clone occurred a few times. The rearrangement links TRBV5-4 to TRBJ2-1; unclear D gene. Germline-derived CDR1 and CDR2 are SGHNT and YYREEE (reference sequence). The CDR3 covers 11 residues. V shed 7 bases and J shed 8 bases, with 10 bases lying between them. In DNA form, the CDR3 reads TGTGCCAGCGGAGAGACCGATGAGCAGTTCTTC. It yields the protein CASGETDEQFF.

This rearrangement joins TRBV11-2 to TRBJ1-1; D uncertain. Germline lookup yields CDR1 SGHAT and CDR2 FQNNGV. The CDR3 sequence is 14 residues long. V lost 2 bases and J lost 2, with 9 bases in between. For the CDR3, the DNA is TGTGCCAGCAGCTTACGTGTCTACAACACTGAAGCTTTCTTT. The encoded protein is CASSLRVYNTEAFF.

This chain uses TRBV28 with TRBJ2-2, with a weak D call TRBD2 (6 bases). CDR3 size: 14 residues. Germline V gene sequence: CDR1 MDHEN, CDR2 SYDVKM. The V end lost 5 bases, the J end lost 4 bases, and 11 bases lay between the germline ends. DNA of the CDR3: TGTGCCAGCAGTCAGGGACTGTCCACCGGGGAGCTGTTTTTT. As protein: CASSQGLSTGELFF. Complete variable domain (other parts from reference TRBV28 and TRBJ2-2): DVKVTQSSRYLVKRTGEKVFLECVQDMDHENMFWYRQDPGLGLRLIYFSYDVKMKEKGDIPEGYSVSREKKERFSLILESASTNQTSMYLCASSQGLSTGELFFGEGSRLTVL.

This CDR3 reads CASSQSGSSGRFYEQYF. CDR3 DNA sequence: TGTGCCAGCAGCCAATCAGGAAGTAGCGGGAGGTTCTACGAGCAGTACTTC. This chain links TRBV4-2 with TRBJ2-7; TRBD2 matches 10 bases. This CDR3 has 17 residues. Germline CDR1 is LGHNA and CDR2 is YNFKEQ. V was clipped by 2 bases and J by 3 bases; unmatched bases: 10.

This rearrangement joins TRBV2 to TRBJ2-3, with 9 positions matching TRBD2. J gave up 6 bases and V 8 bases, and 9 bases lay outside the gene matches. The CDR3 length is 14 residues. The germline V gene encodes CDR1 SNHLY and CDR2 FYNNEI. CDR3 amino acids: CASLTAGGPDTQYF. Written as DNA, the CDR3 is TGTGCCAGCCTCACGGCGGGAGGGCCGGATACGCAGTATTTT.

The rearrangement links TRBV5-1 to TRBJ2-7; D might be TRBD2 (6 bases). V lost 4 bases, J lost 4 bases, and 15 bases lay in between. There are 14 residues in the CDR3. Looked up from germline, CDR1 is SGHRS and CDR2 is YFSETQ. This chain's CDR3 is CASSADGGAYEQYF. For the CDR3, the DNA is TGCGCCAGCAGCGCGGACGGAGGGGCGTACGAGCAGTACTTC.

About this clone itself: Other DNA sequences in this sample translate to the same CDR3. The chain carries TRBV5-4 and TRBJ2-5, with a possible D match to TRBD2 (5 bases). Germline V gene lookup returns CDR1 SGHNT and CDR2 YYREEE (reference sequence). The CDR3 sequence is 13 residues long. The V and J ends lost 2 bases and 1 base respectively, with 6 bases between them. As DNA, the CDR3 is TGTGCCAGCAGCTTAGCGGCCCAAGAGACCCAGTACTTC. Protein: CASSLAAQETQYF.

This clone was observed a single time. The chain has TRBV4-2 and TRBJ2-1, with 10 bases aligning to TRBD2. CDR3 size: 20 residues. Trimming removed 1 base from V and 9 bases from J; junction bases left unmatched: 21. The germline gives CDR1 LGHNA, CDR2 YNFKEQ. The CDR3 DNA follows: TGTGCCAGCAGCCAAGTGATTGGGACTAGCGATACGAACCATGGAGGTGAGCAGTTCTTC. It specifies CASSQVIGTSDTNHGGEQFF.

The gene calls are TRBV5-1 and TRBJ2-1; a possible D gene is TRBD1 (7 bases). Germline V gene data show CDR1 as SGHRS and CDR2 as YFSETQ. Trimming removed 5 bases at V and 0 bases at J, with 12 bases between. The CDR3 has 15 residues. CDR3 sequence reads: CASSPGDSSYNEQFF. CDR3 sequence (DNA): TGCGCCAGCAGTCCGGGGGACAGCTCCTACAATGAGCAGTTCTTC.

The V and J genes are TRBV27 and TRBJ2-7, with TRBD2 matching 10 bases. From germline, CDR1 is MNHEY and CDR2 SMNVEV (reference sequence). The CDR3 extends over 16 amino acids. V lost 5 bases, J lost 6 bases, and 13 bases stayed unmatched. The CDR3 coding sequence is TGTGCCAGCAGTCCGTTGACGGCTAGCGGGAGCGGCGAGCAGTACTTC. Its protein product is CASSPLTASGSGEQYF.

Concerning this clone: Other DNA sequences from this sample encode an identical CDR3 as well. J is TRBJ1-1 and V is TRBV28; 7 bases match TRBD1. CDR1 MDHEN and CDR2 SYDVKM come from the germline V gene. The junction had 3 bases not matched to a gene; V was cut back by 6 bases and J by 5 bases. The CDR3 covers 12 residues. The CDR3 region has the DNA TGTGCCAGCAGCCCAGGGGGGACTGAAGCTTTCTTT. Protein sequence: CASSPGGTEAFF.

In DNA form, the CDR3 reads TGCGCCAGCAGCCACATCAAGACAGGGGGGACTGAAGCTTTCTTT. Residues: CASSHIKTGGTEAFF. This sequence joins TRBV4-1 and TRBJ1-1, with 9 positions matching TRBD1. V lost 3 bases to trimming and J lost 5 bases; unmatched junction nucleotides: 7. The CDR3 has 15 amino acids. From germline, CDR1 is MGHRA and CDR2 YSYEKL.

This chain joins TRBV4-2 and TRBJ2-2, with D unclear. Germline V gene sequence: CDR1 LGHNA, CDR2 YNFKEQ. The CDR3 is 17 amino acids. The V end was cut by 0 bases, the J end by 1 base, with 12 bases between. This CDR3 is CASSQDFVPKNTGELFF. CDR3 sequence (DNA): TGTGCCAGCAGCCAAGATTTCGTTCCGAAGAACACCGGGGAGCTGTTTTTT.

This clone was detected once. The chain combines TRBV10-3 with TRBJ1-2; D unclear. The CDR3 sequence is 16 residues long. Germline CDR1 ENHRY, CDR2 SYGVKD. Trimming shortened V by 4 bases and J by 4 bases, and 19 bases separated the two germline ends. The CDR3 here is CAISAAGRAAGYGYTF. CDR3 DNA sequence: TGTGCCATCAGTGCCGCGGGAAGGGCAGCGGGCTATGGCTACACCTTC.

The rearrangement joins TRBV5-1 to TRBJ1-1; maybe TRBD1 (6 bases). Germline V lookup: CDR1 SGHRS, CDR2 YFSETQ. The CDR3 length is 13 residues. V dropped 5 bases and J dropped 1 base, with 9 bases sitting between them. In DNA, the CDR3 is TGCGCCAGCAGAACGGGACAGAACACTGAAGCTTTCTTT. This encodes CASRTGQNTEAFF. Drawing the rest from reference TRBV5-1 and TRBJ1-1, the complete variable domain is KAGVTQTPRYLIKTRGQQVTLSCSPISGHRSVSWYQQTPGQGLQFLFEYFSETQRNKGNFPGRFSGRQFSNSRSEMNVSTLELGDSALYLCASRTGQNTEAFFGQGTRLTVV.

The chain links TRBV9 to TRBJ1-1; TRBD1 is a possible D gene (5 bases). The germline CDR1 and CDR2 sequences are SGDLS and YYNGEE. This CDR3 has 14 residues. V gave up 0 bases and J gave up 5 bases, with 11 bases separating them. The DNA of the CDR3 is TGTGCCAGCAGCGTAGAAGGGGAGGGGACTGAAGCTTTCTTT. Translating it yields CASSVEGEGTEAFF.

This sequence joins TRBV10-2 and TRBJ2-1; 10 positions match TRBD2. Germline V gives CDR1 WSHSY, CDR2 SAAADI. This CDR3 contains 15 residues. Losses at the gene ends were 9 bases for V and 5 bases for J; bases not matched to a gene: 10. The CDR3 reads CASSFPLAGDNEQFF. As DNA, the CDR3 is TGCGCCAGTAGCTTCCCCCTAGCGGGAGACAATGAGCAGTTCTTC.

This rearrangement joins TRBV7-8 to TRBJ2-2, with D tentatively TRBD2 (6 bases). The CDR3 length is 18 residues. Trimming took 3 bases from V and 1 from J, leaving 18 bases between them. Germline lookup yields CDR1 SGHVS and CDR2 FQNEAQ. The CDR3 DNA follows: TGTGCCAGCAGCTTGGGCATGGGGGAGGTACAGAACACCGGGGAGCTGTTTTTT. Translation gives CASSLGMGEVQNTGELFF.